This TCR beta chain is from a study of T cell changes during pregnancy in multiple sclerosis. The CDR3 runs 16 residues. Trimming shortened V by 3 bases and J by 3 bases, and 17 bases separated the two germline ends. Germline V gene sequence: CDR1 MNHNS, CDR2 SASEGT. TCRdb's table, derived via immunoSEQ multiplex PCR, lists solely in-frame clones and lacks some. The sample contains 70,000 or so clones, nearly 95% of which appear only once. Sequenced material: CD4+ T cells from peripheral blood mononuclear cells, taken after pregnancy. This receptor was taken from a female donor with multiple sclerosis, enrolled in a pregnancy study. The rearrangement uses TRBV6-1 and TRBJ2-5; maybe TRBD1 (6 bases). Written as DNA, the CDR3 is TGTGCCAGCAGTGACTGGGGCAGGGGCCGCGAAGAGACCCAGTACTTC. Translating it yields CASSDWGRGREETQYF.